This T cell receptor beta chain was found in a study of beta chain features in type 1 diabetes. Study-wide results and caveats: A cDNA-based sequencing approach could over-represent cells with high TCR expression. People with Type 1 diabetes carried modestly yet significantly shorter TCRB CDR3s in all four CD4+ subsets.

CDR3 length: 15 residues. Trimming left V 5 bases short and J 0 bases short, with 8 bases between. Germline V gene sequence: CDR1 MNHNY, CDR2 SVGAGI (reference sequence). Of the isolated RNA, all was reverse transcribed, and so the sequenced material was expressed TCRB transcripts. Here immunoSEQ multiplex PCR was the method, and the copy in TCRdb shows in-frame clones only, minus some. The table records roughly 350,000 clones, about 10% of them present only once. Concerning this clone: What it recognizes is unknown.

This chain links TRBV6-6 with TRBJ2-6; TRBD2 is a possible D gene (5 bases). This receptor was identified in a man in his thirties or forties with type 1 diabetes. The sequenced material came from central memory CD4+ T cells from blood. Written as DNA, the CDR3 is TGTGCCAGCAGTGACTATTCCTCTGGGGCCAACGTCCTGACTTTC. Its protein product is CASSDYSSGANVLTF.